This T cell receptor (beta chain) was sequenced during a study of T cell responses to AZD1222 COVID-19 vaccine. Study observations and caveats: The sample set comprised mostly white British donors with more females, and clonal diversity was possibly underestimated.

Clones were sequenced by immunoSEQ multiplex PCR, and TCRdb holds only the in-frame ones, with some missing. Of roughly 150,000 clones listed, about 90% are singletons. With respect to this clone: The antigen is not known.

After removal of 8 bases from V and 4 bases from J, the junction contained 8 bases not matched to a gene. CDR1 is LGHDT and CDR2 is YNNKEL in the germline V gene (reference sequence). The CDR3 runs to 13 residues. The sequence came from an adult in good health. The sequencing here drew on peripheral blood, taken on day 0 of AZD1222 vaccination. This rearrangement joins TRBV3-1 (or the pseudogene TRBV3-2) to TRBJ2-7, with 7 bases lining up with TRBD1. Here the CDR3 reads CASSGTATYEQYF. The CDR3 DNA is TGTGCCAGCTCCGGGACAGCTACTTACGAGCAGTACTTC.